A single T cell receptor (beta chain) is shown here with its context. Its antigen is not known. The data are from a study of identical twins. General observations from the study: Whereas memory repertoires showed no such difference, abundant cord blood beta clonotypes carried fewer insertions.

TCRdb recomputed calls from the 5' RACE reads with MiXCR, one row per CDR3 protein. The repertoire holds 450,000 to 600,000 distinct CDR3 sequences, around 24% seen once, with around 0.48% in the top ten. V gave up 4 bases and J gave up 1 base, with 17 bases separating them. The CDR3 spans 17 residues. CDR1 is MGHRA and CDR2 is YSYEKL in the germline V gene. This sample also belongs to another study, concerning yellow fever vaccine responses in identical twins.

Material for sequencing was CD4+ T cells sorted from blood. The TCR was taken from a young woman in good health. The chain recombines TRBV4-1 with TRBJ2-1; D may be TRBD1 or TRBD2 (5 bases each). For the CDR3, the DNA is TGCGCCAGCAGCCCAGTGTGGGGGTGGACTTCCTACAATGAGCAGTTCTTC. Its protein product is CASSPVWGWTSYNEQFF.